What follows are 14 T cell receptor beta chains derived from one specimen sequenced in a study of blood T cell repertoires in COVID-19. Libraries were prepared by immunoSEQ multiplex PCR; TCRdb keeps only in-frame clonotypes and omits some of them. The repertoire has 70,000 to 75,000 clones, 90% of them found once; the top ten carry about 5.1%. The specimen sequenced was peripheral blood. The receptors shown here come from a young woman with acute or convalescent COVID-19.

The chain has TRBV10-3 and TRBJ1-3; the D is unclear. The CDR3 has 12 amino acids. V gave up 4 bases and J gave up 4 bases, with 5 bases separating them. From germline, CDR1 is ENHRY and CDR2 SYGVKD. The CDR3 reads CAISVEGNTIYF. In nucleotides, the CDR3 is TGTGCCATCAGTGTCGAGGGAAACACCATATATTTT.

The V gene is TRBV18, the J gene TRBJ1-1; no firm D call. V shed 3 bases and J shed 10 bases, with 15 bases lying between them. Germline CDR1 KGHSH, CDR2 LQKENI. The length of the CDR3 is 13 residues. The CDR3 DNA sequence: TGTGCCAGCTCACCTATGGACCGGGCGGGAGCTTTCTTT. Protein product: CASSPMDRAGAFF.

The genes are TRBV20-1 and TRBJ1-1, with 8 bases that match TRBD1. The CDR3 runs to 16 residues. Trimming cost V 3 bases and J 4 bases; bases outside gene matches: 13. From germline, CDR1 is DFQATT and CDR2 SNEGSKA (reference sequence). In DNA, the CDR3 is TGCAGTGCTAGTAGTATCGGACAGGGAGTTCGCACTGAAGCTTTCTTT. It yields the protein CSASSIGQGVRTEAFF.

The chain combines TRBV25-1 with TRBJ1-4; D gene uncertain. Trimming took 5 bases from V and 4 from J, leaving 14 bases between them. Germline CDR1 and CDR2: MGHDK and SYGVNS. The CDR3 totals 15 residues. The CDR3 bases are TGTGCCAGCAGTTTCAATTGGGAGGGTAATGAAAAACTGTTTTTT. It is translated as CASSFNWEGNEKLFF.

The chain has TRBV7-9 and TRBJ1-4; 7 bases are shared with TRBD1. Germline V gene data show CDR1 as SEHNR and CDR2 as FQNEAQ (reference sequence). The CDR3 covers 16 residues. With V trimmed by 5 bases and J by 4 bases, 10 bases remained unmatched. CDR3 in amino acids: CASSTTGEYNNEKLFF. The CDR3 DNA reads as TGTGCCAGCAGCACCACAGGGGAGTATAATAATGAAAAACTGTTTTTT.

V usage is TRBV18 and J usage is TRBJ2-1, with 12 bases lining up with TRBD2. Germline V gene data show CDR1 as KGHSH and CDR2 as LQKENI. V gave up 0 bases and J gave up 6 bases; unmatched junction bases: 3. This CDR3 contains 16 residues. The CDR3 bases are TGTGCCAGCTCACCACCCGGACTAGCGGGGCTCAATGAGCAGTTCTTC. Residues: CASSPPGLAGLNEQFF.

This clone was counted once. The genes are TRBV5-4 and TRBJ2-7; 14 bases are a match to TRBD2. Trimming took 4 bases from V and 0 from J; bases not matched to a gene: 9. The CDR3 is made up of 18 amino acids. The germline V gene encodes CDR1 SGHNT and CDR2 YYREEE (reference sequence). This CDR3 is CASSRGLAGALSSYEQYF. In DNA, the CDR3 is TGTGCCAGCAGCAGGGGACTAGCGGGGGCCTTAAGCTCCTACGAGCAGTACTTC. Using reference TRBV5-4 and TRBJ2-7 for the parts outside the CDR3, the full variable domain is ETGVTQSPTHLIKTRGQQVTLRCSSQSGHNTVSWYQQALGQGPQFIFQYYREEENGRGNFPPRFSGLQFPNYSSELNVNALELDDSALYLCASSRGLAGALSSYEQYFGPGTRLTVT.

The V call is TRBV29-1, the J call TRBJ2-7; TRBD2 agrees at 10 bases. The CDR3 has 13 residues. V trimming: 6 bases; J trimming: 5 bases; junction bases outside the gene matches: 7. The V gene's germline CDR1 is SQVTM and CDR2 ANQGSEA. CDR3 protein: CSVRTSGTNEQYF. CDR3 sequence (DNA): TGCAGCGTACGGACTAGCGGAACTAACGAGCAGTACTTC.

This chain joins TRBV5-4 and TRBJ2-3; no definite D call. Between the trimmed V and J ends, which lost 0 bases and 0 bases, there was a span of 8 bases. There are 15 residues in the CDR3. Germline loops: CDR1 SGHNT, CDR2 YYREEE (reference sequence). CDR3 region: CASSLGDISTDTQYF. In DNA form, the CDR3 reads TGTGCCAGCAGCTTGGGAGACATTAGCACAGATACGCAGTATTTT.

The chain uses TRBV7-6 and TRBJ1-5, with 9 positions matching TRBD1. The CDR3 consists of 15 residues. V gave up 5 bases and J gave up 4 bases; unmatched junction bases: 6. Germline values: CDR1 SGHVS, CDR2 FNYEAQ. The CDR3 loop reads CASSPGQGRNQPQHF. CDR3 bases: TGTGCCAGCAGCCCCGGACAGGGGAGGAATCAGCCCCAGCATTTT.

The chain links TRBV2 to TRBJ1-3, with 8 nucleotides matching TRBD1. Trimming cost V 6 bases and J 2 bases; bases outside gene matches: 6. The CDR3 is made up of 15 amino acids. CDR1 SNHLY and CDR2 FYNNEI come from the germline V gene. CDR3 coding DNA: TGTGCCAGCAGGTCAGGGACAGGAGCTGGAAACACCATATATTTT. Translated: CASRSGTGAGNTIYF.

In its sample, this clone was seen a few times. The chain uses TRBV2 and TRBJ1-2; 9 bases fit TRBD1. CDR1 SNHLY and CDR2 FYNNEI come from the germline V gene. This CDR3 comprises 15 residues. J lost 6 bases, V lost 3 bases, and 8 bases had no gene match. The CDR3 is CASSEITGGADGYTF. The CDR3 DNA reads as TGTGCCAGCAGTGAGATAACAGGGGGCGCGGATGGCTACACCTTC.

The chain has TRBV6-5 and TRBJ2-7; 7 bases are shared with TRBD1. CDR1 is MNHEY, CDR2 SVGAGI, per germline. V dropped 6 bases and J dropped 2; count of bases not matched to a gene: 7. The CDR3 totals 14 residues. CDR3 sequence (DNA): TGTGCCAGCAGGGCCGAGGGGGCCGCCTACGAGCAGTACTTC. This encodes CASRAEGAAYEQYF.

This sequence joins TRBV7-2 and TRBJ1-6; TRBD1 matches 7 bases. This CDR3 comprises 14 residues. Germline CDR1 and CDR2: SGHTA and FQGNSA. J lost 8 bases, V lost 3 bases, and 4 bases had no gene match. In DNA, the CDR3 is TGTGCCAGCAGCTTGACAGGGTCAGATTCACCCCTCCACTTT. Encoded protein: CASSLTGSDSPLHF.